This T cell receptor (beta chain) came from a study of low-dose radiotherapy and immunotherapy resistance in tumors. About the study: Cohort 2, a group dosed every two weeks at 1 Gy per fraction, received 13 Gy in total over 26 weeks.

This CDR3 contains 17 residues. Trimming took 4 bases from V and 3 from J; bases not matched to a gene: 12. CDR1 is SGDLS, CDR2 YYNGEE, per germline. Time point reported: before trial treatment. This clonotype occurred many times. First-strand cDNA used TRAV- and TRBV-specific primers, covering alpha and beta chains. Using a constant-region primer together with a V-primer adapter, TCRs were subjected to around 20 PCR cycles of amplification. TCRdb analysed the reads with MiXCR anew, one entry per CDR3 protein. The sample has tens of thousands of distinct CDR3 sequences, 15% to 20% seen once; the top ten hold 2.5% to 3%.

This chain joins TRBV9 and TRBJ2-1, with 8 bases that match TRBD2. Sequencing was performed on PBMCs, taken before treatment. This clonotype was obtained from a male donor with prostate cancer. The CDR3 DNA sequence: TGTGCCAGCAGCCCTCGAGCGGGGGCCCCTCTCTACAATGAGCAGTTCTTC. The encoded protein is CASSPRAGAPLYNEQFF.